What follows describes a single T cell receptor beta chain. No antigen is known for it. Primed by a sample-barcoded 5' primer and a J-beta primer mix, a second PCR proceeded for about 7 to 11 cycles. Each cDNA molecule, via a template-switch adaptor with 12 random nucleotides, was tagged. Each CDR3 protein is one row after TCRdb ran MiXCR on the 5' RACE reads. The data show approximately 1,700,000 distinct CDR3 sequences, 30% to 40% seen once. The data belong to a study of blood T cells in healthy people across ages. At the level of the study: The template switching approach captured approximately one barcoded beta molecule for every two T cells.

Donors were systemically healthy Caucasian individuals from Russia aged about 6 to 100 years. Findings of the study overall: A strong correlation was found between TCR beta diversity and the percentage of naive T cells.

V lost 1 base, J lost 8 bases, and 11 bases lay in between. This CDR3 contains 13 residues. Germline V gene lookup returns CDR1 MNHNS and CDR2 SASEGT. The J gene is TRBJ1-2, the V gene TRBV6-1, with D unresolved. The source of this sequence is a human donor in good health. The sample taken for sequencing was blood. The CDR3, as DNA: TGTGCCAGCAGTGAAGTAAGGGTCGGCGGCTACACCTTC. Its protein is CASSEVRVGGYTF.